This T cell receptor (beta chain) was identified during a study of blood T cell repertoires in COVID-19. TCRdb's table, derived via immunoSEQ multiplex PCR, lists solely in-frame clones and lacks some. The sample gives about 40,000 clones, about nine tenths of which show up once; around an eighth is in the top ten. Sequenced sample: peripheral blood. This TCR was recovered from a man between 65 and 79 years old with acute or convalescent COVID-19.

CDR3 in amino acids: CASSFTGGRGNHEQFF. The CDR3 region has the DNA TGTGCCAGCAGCTTCACGGGGGGGCGCGGAAACCATGAGCAGTTCTTC. This rearrangement joins TRBV7-2 to TRBJ2-1; 8 bases are a match to TRBD2. This CDR3 is 16 amino acids long. The germline CDR1 and CDR2 sequences are SGHTA and FQGNSA. Trimming took 3 bases from V and 8 from J; bases not matched to a gene: 12.